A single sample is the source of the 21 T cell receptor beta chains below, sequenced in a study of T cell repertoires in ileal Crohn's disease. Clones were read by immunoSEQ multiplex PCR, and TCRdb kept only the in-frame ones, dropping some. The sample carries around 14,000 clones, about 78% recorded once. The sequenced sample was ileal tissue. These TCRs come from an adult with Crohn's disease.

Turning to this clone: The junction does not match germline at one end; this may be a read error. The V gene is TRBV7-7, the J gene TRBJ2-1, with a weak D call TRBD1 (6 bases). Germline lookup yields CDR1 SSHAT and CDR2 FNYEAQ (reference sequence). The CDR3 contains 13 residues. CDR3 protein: CASSLELGGEQFF. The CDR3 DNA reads TGTGCTAGCAGCTTGGAACTAGGGGGTGAGCAGTTCTTC.

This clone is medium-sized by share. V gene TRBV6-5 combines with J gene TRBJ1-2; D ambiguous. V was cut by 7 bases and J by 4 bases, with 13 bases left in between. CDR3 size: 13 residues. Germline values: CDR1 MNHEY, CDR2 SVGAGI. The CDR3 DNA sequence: TGTGCCAGCACCTCGGTGAGCCTCTATGGCTACACCTTC. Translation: CASTSVSLYGYTF.

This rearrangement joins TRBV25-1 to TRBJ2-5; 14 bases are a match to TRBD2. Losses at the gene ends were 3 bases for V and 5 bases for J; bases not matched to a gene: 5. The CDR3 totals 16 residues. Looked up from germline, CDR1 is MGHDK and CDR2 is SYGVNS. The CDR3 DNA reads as TGTGCCAGCAGTGATCCGGGACTAGCGGGGGATGAGACCCAGTACTTC. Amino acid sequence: CASSDPGLAGDETQYF.

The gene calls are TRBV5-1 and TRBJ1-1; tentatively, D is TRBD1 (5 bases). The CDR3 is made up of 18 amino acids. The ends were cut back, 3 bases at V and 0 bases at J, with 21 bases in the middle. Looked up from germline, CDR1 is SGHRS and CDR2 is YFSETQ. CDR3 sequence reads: CASSSRAGPASVNTEAFF. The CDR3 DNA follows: TGCGCCAGCAGCTCCCGGGCAGGGCCTGCCTCCGTGAACACTGAAGCTTTCTTT.

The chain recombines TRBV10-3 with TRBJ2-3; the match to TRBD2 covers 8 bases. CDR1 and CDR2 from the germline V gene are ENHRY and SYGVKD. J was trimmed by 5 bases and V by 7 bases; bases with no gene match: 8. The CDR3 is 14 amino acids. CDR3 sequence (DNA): TGTGCCATCAAACCGGGAGGGCCGGAAGATACGCAGTATTTT. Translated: CAIKPGGPEDTQYF.

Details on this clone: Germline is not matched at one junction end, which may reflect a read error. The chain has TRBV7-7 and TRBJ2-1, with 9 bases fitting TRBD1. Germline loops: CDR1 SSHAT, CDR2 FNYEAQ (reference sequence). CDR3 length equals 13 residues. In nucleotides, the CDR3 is TGTGCTAGCAGATCCAGACAGGGGGGAGAGCAGTTCTTC. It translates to CASRSRQGGEQFF.

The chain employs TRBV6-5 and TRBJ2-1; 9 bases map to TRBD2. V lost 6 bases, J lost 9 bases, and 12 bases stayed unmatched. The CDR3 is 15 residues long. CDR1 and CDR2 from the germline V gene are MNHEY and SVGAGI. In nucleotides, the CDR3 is TGTGCCAGCAGCCAAAGCGCGGGGGGGGCATTTGAGCAGTTCTTC. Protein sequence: CASSQSAGGAFEQFF.

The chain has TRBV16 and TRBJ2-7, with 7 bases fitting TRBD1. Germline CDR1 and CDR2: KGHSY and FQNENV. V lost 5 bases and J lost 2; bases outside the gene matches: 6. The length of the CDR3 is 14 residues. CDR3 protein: CASSKRDSPYEQYF. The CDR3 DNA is TGTGCCAGCAGCAAAAGGGACAGCCCCTACGAGCAGTACTTC. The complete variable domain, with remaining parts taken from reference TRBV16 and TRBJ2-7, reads GEEVAQTPKHLVRGEGQKAKLYCAPIKGHSYVFWYQQVLKNEFKFLISFQNENVFDETGMPKERFSAKCLPNSPCSLEIQATKLEDSAVYFCASSKRDSPYEQYFGPGTRLTVT.

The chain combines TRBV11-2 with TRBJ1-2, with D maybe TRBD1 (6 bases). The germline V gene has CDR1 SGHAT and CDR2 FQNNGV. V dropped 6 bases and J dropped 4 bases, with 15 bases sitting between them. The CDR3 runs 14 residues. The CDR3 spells CASSRAGVGYGYTF. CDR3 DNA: TGTGCCAGCAGTCGGGCAGGGGTAGGCTATGGCTACACCTTC.

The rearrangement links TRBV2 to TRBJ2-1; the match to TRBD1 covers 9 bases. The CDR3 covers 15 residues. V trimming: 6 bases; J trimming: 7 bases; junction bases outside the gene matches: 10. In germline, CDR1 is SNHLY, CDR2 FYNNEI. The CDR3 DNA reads TGTGCCAGCAGGAGGGACAGGGTGGGTAAGAATGAGCAGTTCTTC. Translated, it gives CASRRDRVGKNEQFF. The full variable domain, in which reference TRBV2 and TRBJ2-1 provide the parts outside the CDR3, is EPEVTQTPSHQVTQMGQEVILRCVPISNHLYFYWYRQILGQKVEFLVSFYNNEISEKSEIFDDQFSVERPDGSNFTLKIRSTKLEDSAMYFCASRRDRVGKNEQFFGPGTRLTVL.

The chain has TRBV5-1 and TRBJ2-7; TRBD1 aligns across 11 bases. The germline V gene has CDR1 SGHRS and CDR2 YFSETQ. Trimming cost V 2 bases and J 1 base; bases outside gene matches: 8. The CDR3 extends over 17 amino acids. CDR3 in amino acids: CASSFADRGQRSYEQYF. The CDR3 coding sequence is TGCGCCAGCAGCTTCGCGGACAGGGGGCAGAGATCCTACGAGCAGTACTTC. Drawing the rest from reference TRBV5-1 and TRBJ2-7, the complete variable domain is KAGVTQTPRYLIKTRGQQVTLSCSPISGHRSVSWYQQTPGQGLQFLFEYFSETQRNKGNFPGRFSGRQFSNSRSEMNVSTLELGDSALYLCASSFADRGQRSYEQYFGPGTRLTVT.

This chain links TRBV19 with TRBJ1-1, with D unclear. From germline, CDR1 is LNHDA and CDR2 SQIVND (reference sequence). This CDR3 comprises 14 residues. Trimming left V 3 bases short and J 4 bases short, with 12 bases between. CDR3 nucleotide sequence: TGTGCCAGTAGTATCCCGCGCGGGATCACTGAAGCTTTCTTT. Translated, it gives CASSIPRGITEAFF.

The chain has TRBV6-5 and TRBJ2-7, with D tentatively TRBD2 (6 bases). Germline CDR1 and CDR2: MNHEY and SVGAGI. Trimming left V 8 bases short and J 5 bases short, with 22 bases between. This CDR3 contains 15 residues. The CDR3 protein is CASGDETSWPHEQYF. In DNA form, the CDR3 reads TGTGCCAGCGGGGACGAGACTAGTTGGCCCCACGAGCAGTACTTC.

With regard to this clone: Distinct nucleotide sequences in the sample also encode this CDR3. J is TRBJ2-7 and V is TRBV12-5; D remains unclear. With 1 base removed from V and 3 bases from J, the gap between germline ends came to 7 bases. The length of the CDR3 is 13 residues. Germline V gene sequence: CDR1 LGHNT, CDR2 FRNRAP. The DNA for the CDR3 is TGTGCTAGTGGTTTGGATCGCGGCTACGAGCAGTACTTC. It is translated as CASGLDRGYEQYF. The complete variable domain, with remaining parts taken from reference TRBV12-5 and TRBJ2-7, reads DARVTQTPRHKVTEMGQEVTMRCQPILGHNTVFWYRQTMMQGLELLAYFRNRAPLDDSGMPKDRFSAEMPDATLATLKIQPSEPRDSAVYFCASGLDRGYEQYFGPGTRLTVT.

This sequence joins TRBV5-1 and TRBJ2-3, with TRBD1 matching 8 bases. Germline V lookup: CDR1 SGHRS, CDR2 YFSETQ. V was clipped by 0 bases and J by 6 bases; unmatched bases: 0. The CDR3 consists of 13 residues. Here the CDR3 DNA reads TGCGCCAGCAGCTTGGGGGACAGGGATACGCAGTATTTT. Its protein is CASSLGDRDTQYF.

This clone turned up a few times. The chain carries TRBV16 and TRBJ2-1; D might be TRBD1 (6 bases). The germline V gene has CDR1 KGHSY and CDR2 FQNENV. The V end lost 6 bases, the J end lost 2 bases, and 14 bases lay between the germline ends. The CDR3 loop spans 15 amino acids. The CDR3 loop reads CASRHTTGTYNEQFF. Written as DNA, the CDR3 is TGTGCCAGCAGACATACGACAGGTACCTACAATGAGCAGTTCTTC.

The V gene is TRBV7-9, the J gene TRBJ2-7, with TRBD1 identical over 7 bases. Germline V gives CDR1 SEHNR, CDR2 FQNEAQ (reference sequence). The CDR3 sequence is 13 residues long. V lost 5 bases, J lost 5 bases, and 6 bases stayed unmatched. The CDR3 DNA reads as TGTGCCAGCAGCCCCGACAGGGCCCACGAGCAGTACTTC. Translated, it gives CASSPDRAHEQYF.

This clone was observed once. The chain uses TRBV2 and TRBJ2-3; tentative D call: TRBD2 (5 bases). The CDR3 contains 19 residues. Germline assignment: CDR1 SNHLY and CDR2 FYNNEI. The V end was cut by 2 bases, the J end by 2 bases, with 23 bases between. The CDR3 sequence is CASSETILGEGGYTDTQYF. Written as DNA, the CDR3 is TGTGCCAGCAGTGAAACCATCCTTGGAGAGGGCGGATACACAGATACGCAGTATTTT.

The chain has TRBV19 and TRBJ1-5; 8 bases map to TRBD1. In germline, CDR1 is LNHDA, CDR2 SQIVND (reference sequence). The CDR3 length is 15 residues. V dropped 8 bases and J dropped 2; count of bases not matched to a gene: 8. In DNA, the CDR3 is TGTGCCAGTTGGATCGGGACAGGAGGCAATCAGCCCCAGCATTTT. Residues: CASWIGTGGNQPQHF.

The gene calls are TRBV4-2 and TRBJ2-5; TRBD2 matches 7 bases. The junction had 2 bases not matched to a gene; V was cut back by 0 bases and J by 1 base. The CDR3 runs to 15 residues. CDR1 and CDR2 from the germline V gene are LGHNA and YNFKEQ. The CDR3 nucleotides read TGTGCCAGCAGCCAAGATCGCGGGGGCCAAGAGACCCAGTACTTC. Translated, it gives CASSQDRGGQETQYF.

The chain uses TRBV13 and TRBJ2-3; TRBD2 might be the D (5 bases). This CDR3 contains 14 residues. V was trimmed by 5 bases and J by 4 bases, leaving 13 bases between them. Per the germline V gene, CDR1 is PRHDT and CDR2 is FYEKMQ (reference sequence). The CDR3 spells CASSPPSFADTQYF. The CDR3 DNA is TGTGCCAGCAGCCCACCTAGCTTTGCAGATACGCAGTATTTT.